This passage covers 26 T cell receptor beta chains from one sample sequenced in a study of blood T cell repertoires in COVID-19. Only in-frame clones appear in the TCRdb table, and some are missing; sequencing was by immunoSEQ multiplex PCR. The sample shows around 200,000 clones, 70% to 90% of them seen only once. Sequencing input: peripheral blood. These receptors all stem from a woman aged 55-70 years with COVID-19, enrolled during active disease.

The genes are TRBV6-5 and TRBJ1-2; D is perhaps TRBD1 (6 bases). This CDR3 region has 12 residues. Germline V lookup: CDR1 MNHEY, CDR2 SVGAGI. Trimming removed 6 bases from V and 6 bases from J, with 11 bases in between. CDR3 in DNA: TGTGCCAGCAGCCCCAGGACAGATGGCTACACCTTC. Its protein product is CASSPRTDGYTF.

The chain carries TRBV5-1 and TRBJ1-1, with TRBD1 identical over 9 bases. Per the germline V gene, CDR1 is SGHRS and CDR2 is YFSETQ. The CDR3 covers 16 residues. Trimming at V came to 2 bases and at J to 5 bases, leaving 10 bases not matched to a gene. The CDR3 loop reads CASSFQVQGAGTEAFF. The CDR3 nucleotides are TGCGCCAGCAGCTTCCAAGTACAGGGGGCAGGAACTGAAGCTTTCTTT.

This chain joins TRBV6-5 and TRBJ2-6; possibly TRBD1 for D (5 bases). Germline V lookup: CDR1 MNHEY, CDR2 SVGAGI. V was clipped by 0 bases and J by 2 bases, with 8 bases between them. There are 16 residues in the CDR3. This CDR3 reads CASSYSGRAGANVLTF. CDR3 DNA: TGTGCCAGCAGTTACTCCGGCAGGGCTGGGGCCAACGTCCTGACTTTC.

This clone has only a few counts. V gene TRBV29-1 combines with J gene TRBJ1-5, with TRBD1 as a possible D gene (6 bases). CDR3 length: 12 amino acids. The V end lost 7 bases, the J end lost 6 bases, and 13 bases lay between the germline ends. The V gene's germline CDR1 is SQVTM and CDR2 ANQGSEA. The DNA of the CDR3 is TGCAGCGGAGGGGGAGGGAGTCAGCCCCAGCATTTT. Residues: CSGGGGSQPQHF.

The chain carries TRBV9 and TRBJ1-3; D not certain. Germline loops: CDR1 SGDLS, CDR2 YYNGEE. The V end was cut by 0 bases, the J end by 7 bases, with 17 bases between. The CDR3 contains 16 residues. CDR3 in amino acids: CASSVGGYGRMNTIYF. The DNA for the CDR3 is TGTGCCAGCAGCGTAGGAGGATACGGTCGGATGAACACCATATATTTT.

Here the CDR3 reads CASSQRDRGSYEQYF. Written as DNA, the CDR3 is TGCGCCAGCAGCCAACGGGACAGGGGCTCCTACGAGCAGTACTTC. V and J are TRBV4-1 and TRBJ2-7; 10 nucleotides agree with TRBD1. The CDR3 covers 15 residues. The germline V gene has CDR1 MGHRA and CDR2 YSYEKL. The V gene end was trimmed by 2 bases and the J gene end by 0 bases; junction bases not matched to a gene: 1.

The chain is built from TRBV7-8 and TRBJ1-2; 9 bases align to TRBD1. The CDR3 contains 15 residues. Germline values: CDR1 SGHVS, CDR2 FQNEAQ. Trimming removed 4 bases from V and 2 bases from J; junction bases left unmatched: 5. CDR3 DNA sequence: TGTGCCAGCAGCTCGACAGGGGGAACCAACTATGGCTACACCTTC. It translates to CASSSTGGTNYGYTF. The full variable domain, in which reference TRBV7-8 and TRBJ1-2 provide the parts outside the CDR3, is GAGVSQSPRYKVAKRGQDVALRCDPISGHVSLFWYQQALGQGPEFLTYFQNEAQLDKSGLPSDRFFAERPEGSVSTLKIQRTQQEDSAVYLCASSSTGGTNYGYTFGSGTRLTVV.

The CDR3 sequence: CASSALLRDRESYEQYF. CDR3 nucleotide sequence: TGTGCCAGCAGCGCCCTACTCCGGGACAGGGAGTCCTACGAGCAGTACTTC. The chain links TRBV13 to TRBJ2-7; TRBD1 agrees at 9 bases. Trimming took 5 bases from V and 1 from J; bases not matched to a gene: 12. Germline loops: CDR1 PRHDT, CDR2 FYEKMQ (reference sequence). The CDR3 is 17 residues long.

The chain joins TRBV5-4 to TRBJ2-3, with 8 bases fitting TRBD1. CDR1 is SGHNT, CDR2 YYREEE, per germline (reference sequence). The CDR3 totals 15 residues. J lost 0 bases, V lost 6 bases, and 6 bases had no gene match. In nucleotides, the CDR3 is TGTGCCAGCATCGGGACAGGCCCTAGCACAGATACGCAGTATTTT. Protein product: CASIGTGPSTDTQYF.

This chain connects TRBV7-6 to TRBJ2-7; weak D call: TRBD1 (6 bases). Germline V CDR1 and CDR2: SGHVS, FNYEAQ. The CDR3 length is 19 residues. V lost 2 bases to trimming and J lost 0 bases, with 23 bases between them. CDR3 sequence (DNA): TGTGCCAGCAGCTTATCATGGTCTTGGGAACGGACAGACTCCTACGAGCAGTACTTC. Translated, it gives CASSLSWSWERTDSYEQYF.

This clone was counted between two and nine times. The rearrangement links TRBV9 to TRBJ2-7, with 10 nucleotides matching TRBD2. The CDR3 covers 14 residues. The germline gives CDR1 SGDLS, CDR2 YYNGEE. The junction had 3 bases not matched to a gene; V was cut back by 0 bases and J by 6 bases. CDR3 sequence reads: CASSVVPSGSEQYF. The CDR3 nucleotides are TGTGCCAGCAGCGTAGTCCCTAGCGGGAGCGAGCAGTACTTC.

The V call is TRBV5-1, the J call TRBJ1-5; D remains unclear. The CDR3 loop spans 15 amino acids. Looked up from germline, CDR1 is SGHRS and CDR2 is YFSETQ. Between the trimmed V and J ends, which lost 2 bases and 5 bases, there was a span of 14 bases. The CDR3 DNA follows: TGCGCCAGCAGCTTAATGTGGGGAGGTGATCAGCCCCAGCATTTT. Protein: CASSLMWGGDQPQHF.

The table lists this clone with a few counts. The CDR3 sequence: CASIRTGGASYGYTF. The CDR3 bases are TGTGCCAGCATTAGGACAGGGGGCGCAAGCTATGGCTACACCTTC. The chain carries TRBV28 and TRBJ1-2; 11 bases line up with TRBD1. Trimming took 7 bases from V and 4 from J; bases not matched to a gene: 8. The CDR3 is made up of 15 amino acids. Germline CDR1 MDHEN, CDR2 SYDVKM.

In nucleotides, the CDR3 is TGTGCCAGCAGTGACTCGATTAGCGGGAACAATGAGCAGTTCTTC. Residues: CASSDSISGNNEQFF. This chain links TRBV6-4 with TRBJ2-1, with TRBD2 matching over 8 bases. V lost 0 bases and J lost 5; bases outside the gene matches: 3. The length of the CDR3 is 15 residues. Per germline, CDR1 MRHNA and CDR2 SNTAGT.

In DNA form, the CDR3 reads TGCGCCAGCAGTGACGCTGGACAAGACCACGAGCAGTACTTC. Its protein is CASSDAGQDHEQYF. This chain uses TRBV10-1 with TRBJ2-7; D might be TRBD1 (5 bases). Germline lookup yields CDR1 WNHNN and CDR2 SYGVQD (reference sequence). V was trimmed by 3 bases and J by 5 bases, leaving 14 bases between them. There are 14 residues in the CDR3.

V usage is TRBV7-9 and J usage is TRBJ2-2; possible D gene TRBD2, 6 bases. The CDR3 is 16 residues long. Germline values: CDR1 SEHNR, CDR2 FQNEAQ (reference sequence). The ends were cut back, 5 bases at V and 2 bases at J, with 15 bases in the middle. The CDR3 sequence is CASSATWDSNTGELFF. CDR3 coding DNA: TGTGCCAGCAGCGCCACATGGGACTCCAACACCGGGGAGCTGTTTTTT.

The gene calls are TRBV6-5 and TRBJ2-7, with TRBD2 identical over 8 bases. The CDR3 consists of 13 residues. V shed 8 bases and J 4 bases; nucleotides not matched to a gene: 7. Germline assignment: CDR1 MNHEY and CDR2 SVGAGI. This chain's CDR3 is CASGASGRYEQYF. The DNA for the CDR3 is TGTGCCAGCGGAGCGAGCGGGAGATACGAGCAGTACTTC.

This clone was observed a single time. V gene TRBV24-1 combines with J gene TRBJ2-1, with TRBD2 matching 10 bases. The CDR3 has 17 amino acids. With V trimmed by 3 bases and J by 6 bases, 10 bases remained unmatched. From germline, CDR1 is KGHDR and CDR2 SFDVKD. CDR3 in DNA: TGTGCCACCAGTGATCCCGGACTAGCGGAGAGGGGCAATGAGCAGTTCTTC. Residues: CATSDPGLAERGNEQFF.

This chain joins TRBV19 and TRBJ2-4; tentatively, D is TRBD2 (7 bases). Germline assignment: CDR1 LNHDA and CDR2 SQIVND (reference sequence). The CDR3 contains 19 residues. Trimming cost V 1 base and J 0 bases, with 19 bases left between them. Written as DNA, the CDR3 is TGTGCCAGTAGTATAGCCCCGGGGGCAGGGGAGGGAGCCAAAAACATTCAGTACTTC. Its protein product is CASSIAPGAGEGAKNIQYF.

This clone was observed a single time. V and J are TRBV6-2 or TRBV6-3 and TRBJ1-1; a weak D match, TRBD1 (5 bases). Germline V CDR1 and CDR2: MNHEY, SVGEGT. Trimming removed 5 bases at V and 5 bases at J, with 15 bases between. The CDR3 is made up of 14 amino acids. The CDR3 loop reads CASSRGGAGTEAFF. The CDR3 nucleotides read TGTGCCAGCAGTAGGGGCGGGGCGGGTACTGAAGCTTTCTTT.

This clone appeared a single time. The chain uses TRBV11-2 and TRBJ2-3, with 7 bases fitting TRBD1. J lost 1 base, V lost 5 bases, and 12 bases had no gene match. The V gene's germline CDR1 is SGHAT and CDR2 FQNNGV. CDR3 size: 17 residues. The CDR3 here is CASSRGPGGLGTDTQYF. The CDR3, as DNA: TGTGCCAGCAGCAGGGGGCCCGGAGGATTAGGCACAGATACGCAGTATTTT.

The chain employs TRBV5-1 and TRBJ2-7; 7 bases agree with TRBD1. The CDR3 totals 14 residues. Trimming removed 5 bases from V and 3 bases from J; junction bases left unmatched: 8. The germline gives CDR1 SGHRS, CDR2 YFSETQ. CDR3 sequence: CASSPGQSFYEQYF. CDR3 bases: TGCGCCAGCAGTCCGGGACAGTCCTTCTACGAGCAGTACTTC.

The rearrangement links TRBV4-3 to TRBJ2-2; tentative D call: TRBD1 (6 bases). Trimming shortened V by 0 bases and J by 9 bases, and 14 bases separated the two germline ends. The V gene's germline CDR1 is LGHNA and CDR2 YSLEER. This CDR3 spans 15 amino acids. As DNA, the CDR3 is TGCGCCAGCAGCCAAGACAGGGGTGGGGGTTGGGAGCTGTTTTTT. Translated: CASSQDRGGGWELFF.

This rearrangement joins TRBV27 to TRBJ1-4, with a possible D match to TRBD1 (5 bases). V was shortened by 0 bases and J by 8 bases, with 13 bases between the two germline ends. The CDR3 loop spans 15 amino acids. Germline assignment: CDR1 MNHEY and CDR2 SMNVEV (reference sequence). CDR3 amino acids: CASSLSVGLGEKLFF. In nucleotides, the CDR3 is TGTGCCAGCAGTTTATCGGTGGGGCTTGGAGAAAAACTGTTTTTT.

The chain is built from TRBV6-5 and TRBJ1-2; 9 bases match TRBD1. The germline gives CDR1 MNHEY, CDR2 SVGAGI. This CDR3 is 13 amino acids long. The J segment lost 8 bases and the V segment lost 7 bases, leaving 8 bases of the junction unmatched. The CDR3 DNA reads TGTGCCAGCACCGGACAGGGGAAATACGGCTACACCTTC. As protein: CASTGQGKYGYTF.

The chain combines TRBV28 with TRBJ1-2; 7 nucleotides line up with TRBD1. Germline-derived CDR1 and CDR2 are MDHEN and SYDVKM. The CDR3 extends over 14 amino acids. V was pared by 8 bases and J by 2 bases, with 8 bases of the junction left unmatched. The CDR3 DNA follows: TGTGCCAGCGGCGCCGGGACAGCGAACTATGGCTACACCTTC. Protein product: CASGAGTANYGYTF.